This T cell receptor beta chain was sequenced for a study of T-cell memory formation after mild COVID-19. Looking at the study overall: The TCR clusters were mostly specific to one donor.

In TCRdb, the 5' RACE reads were re-called with MiXCR into one record per CDR3 protein. Of approximately 350,000 distinct CDR3 sequences in the sample, around 27% are singletons; the top ten hold about 14%. The V gene lost 0 bases and the J gene lost 7 bases, with 13 bases spanning the gap. The CDR3 totals 15 residues. Germline V gives CDR1 SGHRS, CDR2 YFSETQ. This clonotype was counted a few times. Its antigen remains unidentified. Findings and limits, study-wide: Contracting CD4+ clones sat mainly in CM and EM; CD8+ in EMRA. Nothing showed for sure that second-wave clones peaking on day 37 were SARS-CoV-2 specific. Contracting clones, day 15 to 85, had balanced CD4/CD8, and later expanders favored CD4+.

The V call is TRBV5-1, the J call TRBJ1-4, with D hard to call. The TCR comes from an adult woman who had mild COVID-19 (a few samples of this study predate the infection). Cell type and time point are not known. The sequencing input was PBMCs or a T cell subset sorted from them (not recorded which). The CDR3, as DNA: TGCGCCAGCAGCTTGGGACCCACCCCCGGTGAAAAACTGTTTTTT. Translating gives CASSLGPTPGEKLFF.